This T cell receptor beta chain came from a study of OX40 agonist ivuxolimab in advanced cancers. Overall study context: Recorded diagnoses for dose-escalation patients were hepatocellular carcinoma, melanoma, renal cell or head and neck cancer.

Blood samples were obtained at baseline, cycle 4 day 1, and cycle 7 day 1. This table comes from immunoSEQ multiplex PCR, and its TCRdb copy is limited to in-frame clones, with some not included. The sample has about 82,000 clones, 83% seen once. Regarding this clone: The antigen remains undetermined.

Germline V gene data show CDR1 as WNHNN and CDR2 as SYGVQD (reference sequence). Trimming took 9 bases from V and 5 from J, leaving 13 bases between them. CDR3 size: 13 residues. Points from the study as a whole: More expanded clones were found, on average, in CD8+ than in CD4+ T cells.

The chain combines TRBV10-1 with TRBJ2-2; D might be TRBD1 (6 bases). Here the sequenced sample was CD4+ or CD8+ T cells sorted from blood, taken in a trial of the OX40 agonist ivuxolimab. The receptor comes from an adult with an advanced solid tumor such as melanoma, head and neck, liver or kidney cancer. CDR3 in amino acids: CARVTGITGELFF. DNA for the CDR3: TGCGCCAGGGTAACAGGGATAACCGGGGAGCTGTTTTTT.